This T cell receptor beta chain came from a study of blood T cell repertoires in COVID-19. Whole-study context: Some COVID-19 samples were acute and others convalescent; all came from the United States, Italy and Spain. Sample material is recorded as cDNA or gDNA derived from T cells, B-cell-depleted T cells, or PBMCs.

V was trimmed by 6 bases and J by 0 bases, leaving 15 bases between them. The CDR3 totals 15 residues. The V gene's germline CDR1 is SNHLY and CDR2 FYNNEI. As processed by the authors: Amplification from reference gene primers served as the basis for estimated nucleated cell counts. Sequencing used immunoSEQ multiplex PCR; TCRdb keeps in-frame clones, though not all of them. V and J calls plus clone size are reproduced from that table; the DNA served to infer D and trimming. Among fewer than 350,000 clones listed, 88% were seen once. V is TRBV2 and J is TRBJ2-7, with D tentatively TRBD2 (7 bases). The receptor comes from a man younger than 30 with active or convalescent COVID-19. Sequencing was done on a sample of peripheral blood. CDR3 protein: CASRTGGAGSYEQYF. In DNA form, the CDR3 reads TGTGCCAGCAGAACGGGGGGCGCGGGCTCCTACGAGCAGTACTTC.